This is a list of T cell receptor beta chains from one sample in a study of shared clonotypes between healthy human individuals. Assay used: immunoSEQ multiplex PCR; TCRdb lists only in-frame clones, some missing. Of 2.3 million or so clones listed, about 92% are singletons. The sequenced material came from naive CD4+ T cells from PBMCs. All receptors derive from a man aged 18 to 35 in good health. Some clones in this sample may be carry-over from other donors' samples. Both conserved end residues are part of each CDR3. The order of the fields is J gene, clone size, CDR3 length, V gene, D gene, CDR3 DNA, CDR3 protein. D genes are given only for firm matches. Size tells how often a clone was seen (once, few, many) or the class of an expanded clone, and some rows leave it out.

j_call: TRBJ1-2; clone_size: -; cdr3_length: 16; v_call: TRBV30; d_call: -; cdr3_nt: TGTGCCTGGACTCCTCTGGACGGGCAGAGATTCTATGGCTACACCTTC; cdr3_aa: CAWTPLDGQRFYGYTF
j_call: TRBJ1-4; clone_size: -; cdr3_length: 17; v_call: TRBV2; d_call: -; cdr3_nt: TGTGCCATCCAGGGAGGGCCTCATTTTGCAACTAATGAAAAACTGTTTTTT; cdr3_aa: CAIQGGPHFATNEKLFF
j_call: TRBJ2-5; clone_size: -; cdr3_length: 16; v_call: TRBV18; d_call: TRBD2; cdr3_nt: TGTGCCAGCTCACCAGGGGTGCCCAGCGGGGGAGAGACCCAGTACTTC; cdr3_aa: CASSPGVPSGGETQYF
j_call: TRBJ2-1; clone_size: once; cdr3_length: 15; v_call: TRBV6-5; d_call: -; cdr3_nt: TGTGCCAGCAGTTACTCGGGGACTTACTACAATGAGCAGTTCTTC; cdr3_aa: CASSYSGTYYNEQFF
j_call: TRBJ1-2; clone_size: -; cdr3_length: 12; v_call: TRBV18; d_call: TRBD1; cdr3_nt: TGTGCCAGCTCACTGGACAGGGCTGACTACACCTTC; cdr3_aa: CASSLDRADYTF
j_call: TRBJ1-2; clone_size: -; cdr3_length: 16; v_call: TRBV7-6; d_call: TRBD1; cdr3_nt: TGTGCCAGCAGTCCCCAGGCGGGCAGGGGGAACTATGGCTACACCTTC; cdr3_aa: CASSPQAGRGNYGYTF
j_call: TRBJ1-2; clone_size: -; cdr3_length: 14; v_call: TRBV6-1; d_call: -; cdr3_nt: TGTGCCAGCAGTGAAGCGCCCGGACTCCCTCGGGACACCTTC; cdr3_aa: CASSEAPGLPRDTF
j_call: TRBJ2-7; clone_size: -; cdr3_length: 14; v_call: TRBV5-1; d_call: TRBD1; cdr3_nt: TGCGCCAGCACCTTTACAGGGGGCTCGTACGAGCAGTACTTC; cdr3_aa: CASTFTGGSYEQYF
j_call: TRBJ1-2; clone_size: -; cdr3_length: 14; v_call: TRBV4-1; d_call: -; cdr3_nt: TGCGCCAGCAGCCAGGGGGGCGCAAGAGATGGCTACACCTTC; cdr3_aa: CASSQGGARDGYTF
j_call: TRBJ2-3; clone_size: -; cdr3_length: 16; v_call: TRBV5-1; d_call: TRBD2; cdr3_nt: TGCGCCAGCAGCTTGGGTCCTAGCGGGAGTGCCGATACGCAGTATTTT; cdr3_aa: CASSLGPSGSADTQYF
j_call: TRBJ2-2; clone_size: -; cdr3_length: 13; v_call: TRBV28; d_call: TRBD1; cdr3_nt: TGTGCCAGTGACAGGGCGAACACCGGGGAGCTGTTTTTT; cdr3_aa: CASDRANTGELFF
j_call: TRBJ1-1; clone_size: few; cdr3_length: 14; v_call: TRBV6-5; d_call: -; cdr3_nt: TGTGCCAGCAGTTCTCTGAGGCTGAACACTGAAGCTTTCTTT; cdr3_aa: CASSSLRLNTEAFF
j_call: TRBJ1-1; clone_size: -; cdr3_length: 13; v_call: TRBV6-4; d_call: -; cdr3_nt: TGTGCCAGCAGTGTCCTCCAGGGAACTGAAGCTTTCTTT; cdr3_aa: CASSVLQGTEAFF
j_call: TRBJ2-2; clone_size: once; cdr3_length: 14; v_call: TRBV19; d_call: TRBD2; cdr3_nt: TGTGCCAGTAGTACCCGGGGGGGGACCGGGGAGCTGTTTTTT; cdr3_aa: CASSTRGGTGELFF
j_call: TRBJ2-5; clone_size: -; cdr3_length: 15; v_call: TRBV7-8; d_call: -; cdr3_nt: TGTGCCAGCAGCCCTCGTGGCCCCTCGGAGGAGACCCAGTACTTC; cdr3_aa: CASSPRGPSEETQYF
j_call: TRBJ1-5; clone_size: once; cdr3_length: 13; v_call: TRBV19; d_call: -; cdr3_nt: TGTGCCAGTAGTCCGGACCCAATGCAGCCCCAGCATTTT; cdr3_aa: CASSPDPMQPQHF
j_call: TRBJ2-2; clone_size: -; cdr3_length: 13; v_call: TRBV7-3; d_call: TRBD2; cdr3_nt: TGTGCCAGCAGCTCTAGCGGAACCGGGGAGCTGTTTTTT; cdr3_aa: CASSSSGTGELFF
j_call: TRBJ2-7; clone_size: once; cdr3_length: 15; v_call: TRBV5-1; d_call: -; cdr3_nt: TGCGCCAGCAGCTTGTATTCGGGGGACTCCTACGAGCAGTACTTC; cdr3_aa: CASSLYSGDSYEQYF
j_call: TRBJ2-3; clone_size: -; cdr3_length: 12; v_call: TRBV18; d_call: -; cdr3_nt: TGTGCCAGCTCACCTGGGGGAGATACGCAGTATTTT; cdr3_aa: CASSPGGDTQYF
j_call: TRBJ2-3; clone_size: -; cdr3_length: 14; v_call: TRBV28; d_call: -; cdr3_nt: TGTGCCAGCAGTTTATTTGCTTTGACAGATACGCAGTATTTT; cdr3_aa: CASSLFALTDTQYF
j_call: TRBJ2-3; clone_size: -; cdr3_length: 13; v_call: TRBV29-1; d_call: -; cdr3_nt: TGCAGCGTCCCACAGATGTCAGGTGATACGCAGTATTTT; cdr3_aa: CSVPQMSGDTQYF
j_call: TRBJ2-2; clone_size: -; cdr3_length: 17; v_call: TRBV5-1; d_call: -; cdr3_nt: TGCGCCAGCAGCCCAACCCCGGCCAGGGGGAACACCGGGGAGCTGTTTTTT; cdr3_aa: CASSPTPARGNTGELFF